This entry lists 18 T cell receptor beta chains sequenced from one sample in a study of T cells in Graves' hyperthyroidism and ophthalmopathy. Authors of the study amplified TCR beta CDR3 regions from RNA transcripts. HTBI primers were the set used in a first-round RT-PCR of the TCR CDR3. TCRdb itself ran the multiplex PCR reads through MiXCR, one entry per CDR3 protein. The sample lists under 400,000 distinct CDR3 sequences, roughly 15% occurring once. Material for sequencing was blood. The receptors come from an older woman with Graves' ophthalmopathy.

This clonotype showed up many times. This chain links TRBV30 with TRBJ2-5; the match to TRBD2 covers 7 bases. CDR1 and CDR2 (germline): GTSNPN, SVGIG (reference sequence). The ends lost 3 bases at V and 0 bases at J; junction bases unmatched: 7. The length of the CDR3 is 15 residues. Here the CDR3 reads CAWRAFGGYQETQYF. The CDR3 region has the DNA TGTGCCTGGAGGGCCTTCGGGGGGTACCAAGAGACCCAGTACTTC.

This clonotype was counted a few times. This rearrangement joins TRBV12-3 or TRBV12-4 to TRBJ2-2; D possibly corresponds to TRBD2 (6 bases). The V end was cut by 5 bases, the J end by 5 bases, with 9 bases between. The CDR3 covers 13 residues. The chain's CDR3 is CASSGTPTGELFF. CDR3 DNA: TGTGCCAGCAGTGGGACTCCTACCGGGGAGCTGTTTTTT.

Comment on this clonotype: A much larger clone lies a single base off, so this may be a read error. V gene TRBV5-5 combines with J gene TRBJ2-2; weak D call: TRBD1 (5 bases). Per the germline V gene, CDR1 is SGHKS and CDR2 is YYEKEE (reference sequence). V was trimmed by 3 bases and J by 0 bases, leaving 6 bases between them. This CDR3 is 14 amino acids long. The CDR3 DNA is TGTGCCAGCAGCTCGGACACGAACACCGGGGAGCTGTTTTTT. It specifies CASSSDTNTGELFF.

This clonotype has ten or more counts. The chain has TRBV11-1 and TRBJ2-5; 8 nucleotides align to TRBD1. J was trimmed by 3 bases and V by 3 bases; bases with no gene match: 12. The CDR3 totals 17 residues. Germline CDR1 and CDR2: SGHAT and FQDESV (reference sequence). The CDR3 protein is CASSFRGREGKKETQYF. In DNA form, the CDR3 reads TGTGCCAGCAGCTTCAGGGGGCGCGAGGGTAAAAAAGAGACCCAGTACTTC.

This clonotype came up many times. This rearrangement joins TRBV7-2 to TRBJ2-5, with D unresolved. The germline V gene encodes CDR1 SGHTA and CDR2 FQGNSA. The CDR3 totals 13 residues. The V end was cut by 2 bases, the J end by 2 bases, with 6 bases between. The CDR3 spells CASSLSRQETQYF. For the CDR3, the DNA is TGTGCCAGCAGCTTATCAAGGCAAGAGACCCAGTACTTC.

The V gene is TRBV19, the J gene TRBJ2-3; 7 nucleotides line up with TRBD2. This CDR3 is built from 14 residues. Germline lookup yields CDR1 LNHDA and CDR2 SQIVND (reference sequence). J was trimmed by 2 bases and V by 10 bases; bases with no gene match: 9. As DNA, the CDR3 is TGTGCCACCTCCTGGGGGGGACTCACAGATACGCAGTATTTT. Translation: CATSWGGLTDTQYF.

This clonotype was detected ten times or more. The chain employs TRBV30 and TRBJ1-2; D is unresolved. Trimming shortened V by 0 bases and J by 4 bases, and 6 bases separated the two germline ends. The germline V gene has CDR1 GTSNPN and CDR2 SVGIG (reference sequence). The CDR3 runs 12 residues. The CDR3 region is CAWSVKGYGYTF. For the CDR3, the DNA is TGTGCCTGGAGTGTAAAAGGCTATGGCTACACCTTC.

This clonotype was found many times. The chain carries TRBV28 and TRBJ2-3; unclear D gene. V was pared by 3 bases and J by 3 bases, with 13 bases between. Looked up from germline, CDR1 is MDHEN and CDR2 is SYDVKM. This CDR3 has 15 amino acids. CDR3 DNA sequence: TGTGCCAGCAGTTTCCCTCTCCTAGGTACAGATACGCAGTATTTT. Its translation is CASSFPLLGTDTQYF.

In its sample, this clonotype was seen many times. V usage is TRBV11-2 and J usage is TRBJ2-2; 9 positions agree with TRBD2. CDR1 and CDR2 from the germline V gene are SGHAT and FQNNGV. The CDR3 is made up of 15 amino acids. The J segment lost 1 base and the V segment lost 3 bases, leaving 0 bases of the junction unmatched. DNA of the CDR3: TGTGCCAGCAGCTTTAGCGGGGGGAACACCGGGGAGCTGTTTTTT. This codes for CASSFSGGNTGELFF.

Ten or more counts support this clonotype. V usage is TRBV6-1 and J usage is TRBJ2-3; TRBD1 aligns across 7 bases. V gave up 5 bases and J gave up 0 bases; unmatched junction bases: 5. The germline V gene encodes CDR1 MNHNS and CDR2 SASEGT. This CDR3 spans 15 amino acids. CDR3 residues: CASSPYRGSTDTQYF. The CDR3 region has the DNA TGTGCCAGCAGTCCATACAGGGGTAGCACAGATACGCAGTATTTT.

This rearrangement joins TRBV6-1 to TRBJ2-4; tentative D call: TRBD2 (5 bases). V lost 5 bases and J 3 bases, leaving 8 bases between the germline ends. Per germline, CDR1 MNHNS and CDR2 SASEGT. The CDR3 covers 13 residues. Here the CDR3 reads CASSSGSKNIQYF. The CDR3 nucleotides are TGTGCCAGCAGTAGTGGGAGCAAAAACATTCAGTACTTC.

This clonotype has ten or more counts. The chain combines TRBV7-8 with TRBJ2-1; 13 bases fit TRBD2. CDR3 length: 16 amino acids. Looked up from germline, CDR1 is SGHVS and CDR2 is FQNEAQ. The junction had 7 bases not matched to a gene; V was cut back by 5 bases and J by 6 bases. The CDR3 reads CASSRQGLAGFNEQFF. As DNA, the CDR3 is TGTGCCAGCAGCCGTCAGGGACTAGCGGGATTCAATGAGCAGTTCTTC.

Of note for this clonotype: This may be a read error, as it is one base from a much larger clone. This CDR3 is CAISAIEGGNTEAFF. DNA of the CDR3: TGTGCCATCAGTGCCATTGAGGGAGGGAACACTGAAGCTTTCTTT. J is TRBJ1-1 and V is TRBV10-3; D unresolved. In germline, CDR1 is ENHRY, CDR2 SYGVKD. V gave up 4 bases and J gave up 1 base, with 13 bases separating them. The CDR3 totals 15 residues.

The table lists this clonotype with many counts. A much larger clone differs by one base, so this may be a read error. This chain links TRBV3-1 with TRBJ2-7; D unresolved. CDR3 length: 11 residues. Germline V gives CDR1 LGHDT, CDR2 YNNKEL (reference sequence). V lost 3 bases and J 2 bases, leaving 2 bases between the germline ends. DNA of the CDR3: TGTGCCAGCAGCCACGCCTACGAGCAGTACTTC. Translating gives CASSHAYEQYF.

The table lists this clonotype with many counts. This chain links TRBV30 with TRBJ1-2; D is unclear. Germline loops: CDR1 GTSNPN, CDR2 SVGIG (reference sequence). Trimming pared 4 bases from V and 8 bases from J, leaving 20 bases between. CDR3 length: 14 amino acids. Here the CDR3 reads CAWKTGGAGGGYTF. The CDR3 DNA follows: TGTGCCTGGAAAACGGGCGGCGCAGGTGGGGGCTACACCTTC.

The chain is built from TRBV9 and TRBJ2-3, with TRBD2 matching 8 bases. Looked up from germline, CDR1 is SGDLS and CDR2 is YYNGEE. The junction had 10 bases not matched to a gene; V was cut back by 0 bases and J by 4 bases. The CDR3 has 17 amino acids. Written as DNA, the CDR3 is TGTGCCAGCAGCGTAGGGGAGGAGCGGGAGTGGTCAGATACGCAGTATTTT. This gives the protein CASSVGEEREWSDTQYF.

This clonotype was detected many times. The chain links TRBV7-9 to TRBJ2-2; D call uncertain. Germline V gives CDR1 SEHNR, CDR2 FQNEAQ (reference sequence). CDR3 length: 15 residues. Trimming removed 1 base from V and 5 bases from J, with 11 bases in between. The CDR3 region has the DNA TGTGCCAGCAGCTTAGGTGTTGCGCTTACCGGGGAGCTGTTTTTT. It yields the protein CASSLGVALTGELFF.

There are many counts of this clonotype. The chain couples TRBV28 to TRBJ2-5; no definite D call. In germline, CDR1 is MDHEN, CDR2 SYDVKM. The V end lost 6 bases, the J end lost 4 bases, and 15 bases lay between the germline ends. This CDR3 is built from 14 residues. The CDR3 sequence: CASSPAPTRETQYF. In DNA form, the CDR3 reads TGTGCCAGCAGCCCCGCCCCGACACGAGAGACCCAGTACTTC. Variable domain in full (rest from reference TRBV28 and TRBJ2-5): DVKVTQSSRYLVKRTGEKVFLECVQDMDHENMFWYRQDPGLGLRLIYFSYDVKMKEKGDIPEGYSVSREKKERFSLILESASTNQTSMYLCASSPAPTRETQYFGPGTRLLVL.